The 31 T cell receptor beta chains in this list originate from one sample, sequenced in a study of T-cell memory formation after mild COVID-19. TCRdb analysed the 5' RACE reads with MiXCR anew, one entry per CDR3 protein. The table lists roughly 58,000 distinct CDR3 sequences, more than 8% of them singletons, with 1.2% in the top ten. Sequenced material: PBMCs or a T cell subset sorted from them (not recorded which). These receptors originate from a man aged 18 to 30 who had mild COVID-19 (a few samples of this study predate the infection). Cell type and time point are not known.

This clonotype is labeled medium-sized. This CDR3 is CASSKGTVGGETQYF. CDR3 DNA: TGTGCCAGCAGTAAGGGGACAGTGGGGGGAGAGACCCAGTACTTC. The rearrangement links TRBV6-5 to TRBJ2-5, with D possibly TRBD1 on 7 matching bases. Deletions cut 5 bases from V and 4 bases from J, with 17 bases between. The CDR3 extends over 15 amino acids. Germline V CDR1 and CDR2: MNHEY, SVGAGI.

The chain joins TRBV5-1 to TRBJ2-5; 7 bases line up with TRBD1. Trimming removed 6 bases from V and 7 bases from J; junction bases left unmatched: 9. CDR1 and CDR2 from the germline V gene are SGHRS and YFSETQ. This CDR3 has 13 amino acids. CDR3 loop: CASNRGWEATQYF. The CDR3 DNA is TGCGCCAGCAACAGGGGTTGGGAAGCGACCCAGTACTTC.

This clonotype has just a few counts. The chain joins TRBV29-1 to TRBJ2-7, with 8 positions matching TRBD1. Trimming took 4 bases from V and 12 from J; bases not matched to a gene: 8. The CDR3 has 11 amino acids. Germline lookup yields CDR1 SQVTM and CDR2 ANQGSEA. The chain's CDR3 is CSVGYQGATYF. Written as DNA, the CDR3 is TGCAGCGTTGGGTACCAGGGGGCCACGTACTTC.

Written as DNA, the CDR3 is TGTGCCAGCAGCCCGGGACAGGCAGTGGGGAACACTGAAGCTTTCTTT. As protein: CASSPGQAVGNTEAFF. This chain links TRBV6-5 with TRBJ1-1, with 8 nucleotides matching TRBD1. With 6 bases clipped from V and 1 base from J, the junction kept 10 bases outside the gene matches. CDR3 length: 16 residues. Germline CDR1 MNHEY, CDR2 SVGAGI.

This clonotype was seen only a few times. The rearrangement uses TRBV7-3 and TRBJ2-4, with 14 positions matching TRBD2. The CDR3 is 16 residues long. Trimming removed 5 bases from V and 4 bases from J; junction bases left unmatched: 4. CDR1 and CDR2 from the germline V gene are SGHTA and FQGTGA. As DNA, the CDR3 is TGTGCCAGCAGCCCGACTAGCGGGGGGGTTAAAAACATTCAGTACTTC. Its protein product is CASSPTSGGVKNIQYF.

This clonotype was counted only a few times. The CDR3 bases are TGTGCCAGCAGCTTAATGGGTTACAATGAGCAGTTCTTC. It specifies CASSLMGYNEQFF. V and J are TRBV7-3 and TRBJ2-1; the D is unclear. This CDR3 region has 13 residues. V was shortened by 1 base and J by 4 bases, with 5 bases between the two germline ends. CDR1 is SGHTA and CDR2 is FQGTGA in the germline V gene.

This clonotype was observed a handful of times. The gene calls are TRBV21-1 and TRBJ2-2; no DNA check was done on the table's D call, TRBD1. TRBV21-1 is listed as a pseudogene. The CDR3 extends over 16 amino acids. CDR3 in amino acids: CASSLRSWDTTGELFF. The DNA of the CDR3 is TGTGCCAGCAGCCTAAGGTCCTGGGACACGACCGGGGAGCTGTTTTTT.

This clonotype was picked up many times. The chain combines TRBV20-1 with TRBJ1-2, with D possibly matching TRBD1 (6 bases). The length of the CDR3 is 13 residues. Between the trimmed V and J ends, which lost 1 base and 7 bases, there was a span of 13 bases. Germline CDR1 and CDR2: DFQATT and SNEGSKA (reference sequence). CDR3 bases: TGCAGTGCTAGAGCAGGGGAGCGTCCTGGCTACACCTTC. This encodes CSARAGERPGYTF.

The sample holds a few counts of this clonotype. J is TRBJ2-5 and V is TRBV4-3; 7 bases agree with TRBD1. Trimming removed 0 bases from V and 9 bases from J; junction bases left unmatched: 10. CDR1 and CDR2 (germline): LGHNA, YSLEER. This CDR3 contains 15 residues. The CDR3 region has the DNA TGCGCCAGCAGCCAAGAGGCACAGGGACAGTCGGCCCAGTACTTC. Translation gives CASSQEAQGQSAQYF.

The chain has TRBV7-2 and TRBJ2-1; 7 bases line up with TRBD1. The CDR3 totals 15 residues. Germline lookup yields CDR1 SGHTA and CDR2 FQGNSA. V was pared by 2 bases and J by 7 bases, with 8 bases of the junction left unmatched. The chain's CDR3 is CASSLMPTGNNEQFF. The CDR3 DNA reads as TGTGCCAGCAGCTTAATGCCGACAGGGAATAATGAGCAGTTCTTC.

This clonotype has a handful of counts. The chain has TRBV5-1 and TRBJ1-2; 9 nucleotides align to TRBD1. Germline trimming cut 3 bases from V and 8 bases from J; bases unmatched to any gene: 8. Looked up from germline, CDR1 is SGHRS and CDR2 is YFSETQ. The CDR3 has 14 amino acids. This CDR3 is CASSWDRVSLGYTF. CDR3 nucleotide sequence: TGCGCCAGCAGCTGGGACAGGGTATCGTTGGGCTACACCTTC.

This chain connects TRBV18 to TRBJ2-7; D might be TRBD1 (5 bases). Trimming left V 0 bases short and J 10 bases short, with 13 bases between. Germline values: CDR1 KGHSH, CDR2 LQKENI. The CDR3 is 13 amino acids. The CDR3 DNA sequence: TGTGCCAGCTCACCACCTTCAGGGAACTTACAGTACGTC. Residues: CASSPPSGNLQYV.

The chain links TRBV30 to TRBJ2-7, with D tentatively TRBD2 (5 bases). The CDR3 covers 11 residues. Germline loops: CDR1 GTSNPN, CDR2 SVGIG (reference sequence). V gave up 3 bases and J gave up 4 bases, with 7 bases separating them. The CDR3 protein is CAWRREYEQYF. Written as DNA, the CDR3 is TGTGCCTGGAGGAGGGAGTACGAGCAGTACTTC.

The table lists this clonotype with many counts. In DNA form, the CDR3 reads TGCGCCAGCAGCTCCACCCCAGGGGTAAGAACAGATACGCAGTATTTT. Protein sequence: CASSSTPGVRTDTQYF. The chain is built from TRBV5-1 and TRBJ2-3; D possibly corresponds to TRBD1 (6 bases). The CDR3 loop spans 16 amino acids. Germline CDR1 and CDR2: SGHRS and YFSETQ. With 3 bases removed from V and 3 bases from J, the gap between germline ends came to 17 bases.

The rearrangement links TRBV7-2 to TRBJ1-2, with 8 bases that match TRBD1. Germline CDR1 reads SGHTA; CDR2 reads FQGNSA. The length of the CDR3 is 14 residues. V gave up 6 bases and J gave up 4 bases; unmatched junction bases: 7. The chain's CDR3 is CASRIRDRLYGYTF. DNA for the CDR3: TGTGCCAGCAGAATACGGGACAGGCTCTATGGCTACACCTTC.

This clonotype was observed many times. The rearrangement joins TRBV2 to TRBJ2-1, with D perhaps matching TRBD1 (6 bases). The CDR3 length is 12 residues. The V end lost 6 bases, the J end lost 9 bases, and 12 bases lay between the germline ends. The germline V gene encodes CDR1 SNHLY and CDR2 FYNNEI. DNA for the CDR3: TGTGCCAGCAGGGACACAGGGACTGAGCAGTTCTTC. Amino acids: CASRDTGTEQFF.

The chain has TRBV3-1 and TRBJ1-2; 10 nucleotides align to TRBD1. This CDR3 is built from 12 residues. Germline trimming cut 2 bases from V and 11 bases from J; bases unmatched to any gene: 2. In germline, CDR1 is LGHDT, CDR2 YNNKEL (reference sequence). The CDR3 bases are TGTGCCAGCAGCCAACGGGACAGGGGATACACCTTC. As protein: CASSQRDRGYTF.

V and J are TRBV2 and TRBJ1-5; D is unclear. V was pared by 11 bases and J by 1 base, with 12 bases between. CDR1 is SNHLY, CDR2 FYNNEI, per germline. The CDR3 loop spans 13 amino acids. CDR3 in amino acids: CAGRPSSNQPQHF. The CDR3 DNA is TGTGCCGGAAGACCGAGCAGCAATCAGCCCCAGCATTTT.

This clonotype was observed a handful of times. The chain couples TRBV27 to TRBJ2-1; TRBD2 aligns across 12 bases. Trimming at V came to 5 bases and at J to 4 bases, leaving 6 bases not matched to a gene. This CDR3 has 16 residues. Germline V lookup: CDR1 MNHEY, CDR2 SMNVEV (reference sequence). CDR3 region: CASSPGTSGFYNEQFF. CDR3 DNA sequence: TGTGCCAGCAGTCCCGGGACTAGCGGGTTTTACAATGAGCAGTTCTTC.

The chain links TRBV7-6 to TRBJ2-5, with TRBD2 as a possible D gene (6 bases). Germline V gene lookup returns CDR1 SGHVS and CDR2 FNYEAQ. The CDR3 has 13 residues. The ends were cut back, 5 bases at V and 5 bases at J, with 12 bases in the middle. CDR3 nucleotide sequence: TGTGCCAGCAGCGCCGGAGGAGGGGAGACCCAGTACTTC. Its protein product is CASSAGGGETQYF.

This clonotype was seen a few times. V and J are TRBV5-1 and TRBJ2-6; the D call may be TRBD1 or TRBD2 (5 bases each). Per germline, CDR1 SGHRS and CDR2 YFSETQ. Trimming shortened V by 4 bases and J by 0 bases, and 11 bases separated the two germline ends. There are 16 residues in the CDR3. The CDR3 bases are TGCGCCAGCAGCCGGGACGCCGGCTCTGGGGCCAACGTCCTGACTTTC. This codes for CASSRDAGSGANVLTF.

This chain joins TRBV20-1 and TRBJ2-6; 8 bases are a match to TRBD1. Germline CDR1 reads DFQATT; CDR2 reads SNEGSKA (reference sequence). The ends lost 3 bases at V and 2 bases at J; junction bases unmatched: 0. This CDR3 spans 14 amino acids. CDR3 sequence reads: CSARTGAGANVLTF. The CDR3, as DNA: TGCAGTGCTAGGACAGGGGCTGGGGCCAACGTCCTGACTTTC.

This clonotype was counted between two and nine times. This chain joins TRBV20-1 and TRBJ2-1; 10 bases line up with TRBD1. The CDR3 loop spans 16 amino acids. V was clipped by 5 bases and J by 8 bases; unmatched bases: 15. Germline V gene data show CDR1 as DFQATT and CDR2 as SNEGSKA (reference sequence). This CDR3 reads CSAQTGGRRGLHEQFF. CDR3 bases: TGCAGTGCTCAGACAGGGGGCCGGCGGGGGTTGCATGAGCAGTTCTTC.

The J gene is TRBJ2-3, the V gene TRBV5-1; the match to TRBD2 covers 7 bases. The CDR3 runs to 16 residues. V lost 4 bases, J lost 8 bases, and 16 bases stayed unmatched. Germline lookup yields CDR1 SGHRS and CDR2 YFSETQ. The CDR3 DNA reads TGCGCCAGCAGCGTAACAAGCGGGGTCTCACCAGGTACGCAGTATTTT. Its protein product is CASSVTSGVSPGTQYF.

This clonotype was observed a few times. The gene calls are TRBV6-2 or TRBV6-3 and TRBJ2-3; 7 positions match TRBD2. Germline assignment: CDR1 MNHEY and CDR2 SVGEGT. V gave up 5 bases and J gave up 7 bases; unmatched junction bases: 18. This CDR3 region has 17 residues. The DNA for the CDR3 is TGTGCCAGCAGTCCAATCGAAGCGCGGGGGACCCGGTATACGCAGTATTTT. Protein: CASSPIEARGTRYTQYF.

Many counts were recorded for this clonotype. The gene calls are TRBV5-1 and TRBJ2-2; 7 positions match TRBD1. The germline V gene has CDR1 SGHRS and CDR2 YFSETQ. The trim removed 4 bases at V and 3 bases at J, leaving 3 bases unmatched. This CDR3 has 14 residues. The CDR3 DNA follows: TGCGCCAGCAGCACGACAGGGTACACCGGGGAGCTGTTTTTT. Its translation: CASSTTGYTGELFF. The entire variable domain, with the rest obtained from reference TRBV5-1 and TRBJ2-2, is as follows: KAGVTQTPRYLIKTRGQQVTLSCSPISGHRSVSWYQQTPGQGLQFLFEYFSETQRNKGNFPGRFSGRQFSNSRSEMNVSTLELGDSALYLCASSTTGYTGELFFGEGSRLTVL.

This clonotype was observed a handful of times. As DNA, the CDR3 is TGTGCCAGCAGCTTAGAGGCGGGCCCCTCAGATACGCAGTATTTT. Its protein is CASSLEAGPSDTQYF. The gene calls are TRBV7-6 and TRBJ2-3; TRBD2 might be the D (5 bases). Germline lookup yields CDR1 SGHVS and CDR2 FNYEAQ. Trimming stripped 1 base from V and 4 bases from J, with 12 bases between. CDR3 length: 15 amino acids.

This clonotype has more than one count but fewer than ten. The CDR3 region is CASSSGAEQYF. The CDR3 bases are TGTGCCAGCAGCAGCGGTGCCGAGCAGTACTTC. The gene calls are TRBV3-1 and TRBJ2-7; D may be TRBD2 (5 bases). Per the germline V gene, CDR1 is LGHDT and CDR2 is YNNKEL (reference sequence). The V end lost 5 bases, the J end lost 6 bases, and 8 bases lay between the germline ends. This CDR3 is 11 amino acids long.

This clonotype has only a few counts. The chain employs TRBV6-5 and TRBJ2-5; 8 positions match TRBD1. V lost 4 bases to trimming and J lost 3 bases; unmatched junction nucleotides: 7. The CDR3 has 15 residues. Per the germline V gene, CDR1 is MNHEY and CDR2 is SVGAGI. In nucleotides, the CDR3 is TGTGCCAGCAGTTCATTTGGACAGGGAAAAGAGACCCAGTACTTC. Protein sequence: CASSSFGQGKETQYF.

To note about this clonotype: This may stem from a read error, because a much larger clone lies one nucleotide away. The J gene is TRBJ2-6, the V gene TRBV5-1; 8 positions agree with TRBD2. The CDR3 runs to 14 residues. Looked up from germline, CDR1 is SGHRS and CDR2 is YFSETQ. This chain's CDR3 is CASSLRGGADVLTF. CDR3 sequence (DNA): TGCGCCAGCAGCCTACGGGGGGGGGCCGACGTCCTGACTTTC.

The V call is TRBV3-1, the J call TRBJ2-1, with 9 bases matching TRBD2. The V gene end was trimmed by 2 bases and the J gene end by 7 bases; junction bases not matched to a gene: 3. Per germline, CDR1 LGHDT and CDR2 YNNKEL (reference sequence). The CDR3 covers 14 residues. DNA of the CDR3: TGTGCCAGCAGCCAATGGACTAGCGAGAATGAGCAGTTCTTC. Protein: CASSQWTSENEQFF.